Listed below are T cell receptor beta chains from one sample, sequenced in a study of cytomegalovirus exposure and HLA in healthy donors. Clones were sequenced by immunoSEQ multiplex PCR, and TCRdb holds only the in-frame ones, with some missing. The sample records 160,000 or so clones, less than 85% being singletons. Source material: PBMCs. Source of these receptors: a man in his fifties or sixties in good health and CMV-seronegative. The CDR3 runs from the conserved cysteine through the conserved F or W. A D gene is named only where the DNA matches it firmly. For some rows the clone size is stated as once, few or many, or as a class when expanded; others skip it.

D,J,size,V,CDR3,DNA
-,TRBJ2-5,-,TRBV18,CASSPPSPMETQYF,TGTGCCAGCTCACCACCGTCCCCCATGGAGACCCAGTACTTC
-,TRBJ2-3,-,TRBV6-6,CASSSLGGSTDTQYF,TGTGCCAGCAGTTCCCTAGGGGGAAGCACAGATACGCAGTATTTT
TRBD1,TRBJ2-3,-,TRBV5-1,CASSLTTGGPDTQYF,TGCGCCAGCAGCTTGACGACAGGGGGCCCAGATACGCAGTATTTT
-,TRBJ1-5,few,TRBV6-1,CASQGSSNQPQHF,TGTGCCAGCCAGGGCAGTAGCAATCAGCCCCAGCATTTT
-,TRBJ2-5,-,TRBV10-3,CAAQPGPAEETQYF,TGTGCCGCCCAGCCGGGCCCAGCGGAAGAGACCCAGTACTTC
TRBD2,TRBJ2-3,few,TRBV7-3,CASSPTSGGADTQYF,TGTGCCAGCAGTCCCACTAGCGGGGGGGCAGATACGCAGTATTTT
-,TRBJ1-4,-,TRBV28,CASSVTKGANEKLFF,TGTGCCAGCAGTGTTACTAAAGGGGCTAATGAAAAACTGTTTTTT
TRBD1,TRBJ2-5,-,TRBV6-5,CASSRQGEETQYF,TGTGCCAGCAGCCGACAGGGGGAAGAGACCCAGTACTTC
TRBD1,TRBJ2-7,-,TRBV19,CASRTPGTGGYEQYF,TGTGCCAGTAGGACCCCCGGGACAGGGGGCTACGAGCAGTACTTC
-,TRBJ1-1,-,TRBV9,CASSRVFNAEAFF,TGTGCCAGCAGCCGGGTCTTCAACGCTGAAGCTTTCTTT
TRBD2,TRBJ2-1,-,TRBV27,CASNKLAGGQVNEQFF,TGTGCCAGCAATAAACTAGCGGGAGGGCAAGTCAATGAGCAGTTCTTC
-,TRBJ1-4,-,TRBV9,CASSVGSATIGKLFF,TGTGCCAGCAGCGTAGGCAGCGCAACTATAGGAAAACTGTTTTTT
-,TRBJ2-6,-,TRBV6-6,CASSKQGAGANVPTF,TGTGCCAGCAGTAAACAGGGCGCTGGGGCCAACGTCCCGACTTTC
-,TRBJ2-3,-,TRBV19,CASSIVAGTSTDTQYF,TGTGCCAGTAGTATAGTGGCAGGGACTAGCACAGATACGCAGTATTTT
-,TRBJ1-3,once,TRBV30,CAQQREETAVGNTIYF,TGTGCCCAACAACGGGAGGAGACGGCTGTCGGAAACACCATATATTTT
-,TRBJ1-1,-,TRBV19,CASSIPATGGTEAFF,TGTGCCAGTAGTATCCCTGCTACAGGTGGCACTGAAGCTTTCTTT
-,TRBJ1-6,-,TRBV19,CASRRGINNSPLHF,TGTGCCAGTAGGAGGGGGATCAATAATTCACCCCTCCACTTT
TRBD1,TRBJ2-2,-,TRBV27,CASRTGPLTGELFF,TGTGCCAGCAGGACAGGGCCCCTCACCGGGGAGCTGTTTTTT
TRBD1,TRBJ2-1,-,TRBV27,CASSLSQGAYNEQFF,TGTGCCAGCAGTTTATCGCAGGGGGCCTACAATGAGCAGTTCTTC
-,TRBJ1-1,-,TRBV6-1,CASSEWQGNTEAFF,TGTGCCAGCAGTGAATGGCAGGGTAACACTGAAGCTTTCTTT
TRBD1,TRBJ1-3,-,TRBV7-9,CASSLGQGMDGNTIYF,TGTGCCAGCAGCCTCGGACAGGGGATGGATGGAAACACCATATATTTT
TRBD1,TRBJ1-4,once,TRBV28,CASTSRGVTNEKLFF,TGTGCCAGCACGAGCAGGGGGGTTACTAATGAAAAACTGTTTTTT
-,TRBJ1-4,-,TRBV6-5,CASSYSWEGVREKLFF,TGTGCCAGCAGTTACTCTTGGGAGGGCGTAAGGGAAAAACTGTTTTTT
TRBD2,TRBJ2-5,-,TRBV29-1,CSSGLAGTETQYF,TGCAGCTCGGGACTAGCGGGAACGGAGACCCAGTACTTC
-,TRBJ1-2,-,TRBV27,CASSSLQRPSYGYTF,TGTGCCAGCAGTTCTTTACAGCGGCCGTCCTATGGCTACACCTTC
TRBD1,TRBJ1-2,-,TRBV6-6,CASSYAGRGIAGYTF,TGTGCCAGCAGTTACGCTGGCAGGGGGATTGCTGGCTACACCTTC
TRBD1,TRBJ1-4,-,TRBV5-1,CASSLAGTGIEKLFF,TGCGCCAGCAGCTTGGCGGGGACAGGGATTGAAAAACTGTTTTTT
TRBD2,TRBJ2-5,-,TRBV10-3,CAISGGSGDGETQYF,TGTGCCATCAGTGGTGGTAGCGGGGATGGAGAGACCCAGTACTTC
-,TRBJ2-7,-,TRBV7-8,CASSLNAPGTRGEQYF,TGTGCCAGCAGCTTAAATGCCCCCGGGACGCGGGGCGAGCAGTACTTC
TRBD2,TRBJ2-7,-,TRBV2,CASSAGLAGGTYEQYF,TGTGCCAGCAGTGCGGGACTAGCGGGAGGTACCTACGAGCAGTACTTC
TRBD2,TRBJ2-3,few,TRBV14,CASSQGRRAALREGQDTQYF,TGTGCCAGCAGCCAAGGTCGCAGGGCGGCTTTGCGGGAGGGCCAAGATACGCAGTATTTT